Each of the 12 T cell receptor beta chains below was sequenced from the same sample in a study of shared clonotypes between healthy human individuals. The assay was immunoSEQ multiplex PCR, and TCRdb's table has in-frame clones only and misses some. The data contain around 2.5 million clones, 90% to 95% of them singletons. The source material was naive CD4+ T cells from PBMCs. Described subset: CD45RA+ positively selected. All receptors derive from a man aged 18 to 30 in good health. Some clones in this sample may be carry-over from other donors' samples.

This clone was recorded only once. The gene calls are TRBV6-1 and TRBJ2-7; TRBD2 matches at 8 bases. CDR3 length equals 16 residues. The germline gives CDR1 MNHNS, CDR2 SASEGT. V was clipped by 4 bases and J by 3 bases; unmatched bases: 11. The CDR3 region has the DNA TGTGCCAGCAGTGGCAATCCCGCTAGCGGGTTCTACGAGCAGTACTTC. This encodes CASSGNPASGFYEQYF.

Details on this clone: Other nucleotide sequences from this sample produce the same CDR3. V gene TRBV5-1 combines with J gene TRBJ2-5; D remains ambiguous. In germline, CDR1 is SGHRS, CDR2 YFSETQ. V lost 5 bases and J lost 5, with 4 bases in between. This CDR3 contains 10 residues. The CDR3 sequence is CASRGETQYF. The CDR3 nucleotides are TGCGCCAGCAGGGGGGAGACCCAGTACTTC. Supplemented by reference TRBV5-1 and TRBJ2-5, the full variable domain reads KAGVTQTPRYLIKTRGQQVTLSCSPISGHRSVSWYQQTPGQGLQFLFEYFSETQRNKGNFPGRFSGRQFSNSRSEMNVSTLELGDSALYLCASRGETQYFGPGTRLLVL.

The V gene is TRBV5-6, the J gene TRBJ2-5; TRBD2 is a possible D gene (6 bases). CDR1 and CDR2 (germline): SGHDT, YYEEEE. CDR3 size: 13 residues. Trimming removed 4 bases from V and 3 bases from J, with 10 bases in between. The CDR3 region is CASSRTGEETQYF. The CDR3 region has the DNA TGTGCCAGCAGCCGAACGGGGGAAGAGACCCAGTACTTC.

The J gene is TRBJ2-1, the V gene TRBV19; D may match TRBD1 or TRBD2 (7 bases each). The V end lost 2 bases, the J end lost 3 bases, and 17 bases lay between the germline ends. Germline CDR1 reads LNHDA; CDR2 reads SQIVND (reference sequence). The CDR3 extends over 17 amino acids. The CDR3 DNA reads as TGTGCCAGTAGTATAAGAGGGGGAGGGGGCTACTACAATGAGCAGTTCTTC. Its translation is CASSIRGGGGYYNEQFF.

As for this clone: The same CDR3 can be traced to other DNA sequences in this sample. The CDR3 spells CSVQTGQETQYF. In DNA form, the CDR3 reads TGCAGCGTCCAGACAGGCCAAGAGACCCAGTACTTC. The chain recombines TRBV29-1 with TRBJ2-5; TRBD1 might be the D (6 bases). With 6 bases removed from V and 1 base from J, the gap between germline ends came to 9 bases. The CDR3 contains 12 residues. Germline lookup yields CDR1 SQVTM and CDR2 ANQGSEA.

The chain has TRBV5-1 and TRBJ2-1; weak D call: TRBD2 (6 bases). The CDR3 is made up of 13 amino acids. V was clipped by 1 base and J by 9 bases, with 11 bases between them. Germline CDR1 reads SGHRS; CDR2 reads YFSETQ. The CDR3 DNA follows: TGCGCCAGCAGCTTGTCCGGGGGTACTGAGCAGTTCTTC. Encoded protein: CASSLSGGTEQFF.

This chain uses TRBV28 with TRBJ1-6; D is possibly TRBD1 (5 bases). Germline loops: CDR1 MDHEN, CDR2 SYDVKM. V was cut by 0 bases and J by 5 bases, with 11 bases left in between. The CDR3 has 16 residues. CDR3 sequence: CASSLWQGRDNSPLHF. CDR3 sequence (DNA): TGTGCCAGCAGTTTATGGCAGGGACGGGATAATTCACCCCTCCACTTT.

This clone was seen just once. The chain combines TRBV9 with TRBJ1-3; the D is unclear. Trimming cost V 4 bases and J 6 bases, with 23 bases left between them. CDR1 SGDLS and CDR2 YYNGEE come from the germline V gene. This CDR3 is 17 amino acids long. The CDR3 is CASSRIRAPSGENTIYF. CDR3 sequence (DNA): TGTGCCAGCAGCCGTATCCGGGCCCCGAGTGGGGAAAACACCATATATTTT.

The chain uses TRBV19 and TRBJ2-4; 16 nucleotides match TRBD2. Unmatched junction bases numbered 5, after V lost 4 bases and J lost 8 bases. Germline V gene sequence: CDR1 LNHDA, CDR2 SQIVND (reference sequence). The CDR3 is 16 amino acids. The CDR3 spells CASSKGLAGGPDIQYF. The CDR3 nucleotides read TGTGCCAGTAGTAAGGGACTAGCGGGAGGGCCAGACATTCAGTACTTC.

A single count supports this clone. V is TRBV30 and J is TRBJ1-5; D gene uncertain. Deletions cut 2 bases from V and 1 base from J, with 15 bases between. Germline loops: CDR1 GTSNPN, CDR2 SVGIG (reference sequence). The CDR3 runs 16 residues. CDR3 protein: CAWSPNVPGSNQPQHF. The CDR3 nucleotides are TGTGCCTGGAGTCCTAACGTCCCGGGGAGCAATCAGCCCCAGCATTTT. The variable domain in full, with the rest retrieved from reference TRBV30 and TRBJ1-5, is SQTIHQWPATLVQPVGSPLSLECTVEGTSNPNLYWYRQAAGRGLQLLFYSVGIGQISSEVPQNLSASRPQDRQFILSSKKLLLSDSGFYLCAWSPNVPGSNQPQHFGDGTRLSIL.

The V gene is TRBV30, the J gene TRBJ1-3; no clear D. CDR3 length equals 13 residues. The V and J ends lost 4 bases and 4 bases respectively, with 11 bases between them. CDR1 is GTSNPN, CDR2 SVGIG, per germline (reference sequence). CDR3 bases: TGTGCCTGGAAGTGGCCCCTCGGAAACACCATATATTTT. Translation gives CAWKWPLGNTIYF.

The CDR3 here is CAYNRDPSSYEQYF. The CDR3, as DNA: TGTGCCTATAACCGGGACCCCAGCTCCTACGAGCAGTACTTC. V usage is TRBV30 and J usage is TRBJ2-7; D is tentatively TRBD1 or TRBD2 (5 bases each). The CDR3 spans 14 residues. V was trimmed by 7 bases and J by 0 bases, leaving 16 bases between them. CDR1 and CDR2 from the germline V gene are GTSNPN and SVGIG (reference sequence).